A single sample is the source of the 19 T cell receptor beta chains below, sequenced in a study of OX40 agonist ivuxolimab in advanced cancers. Generated by immunoSEQ multiplex PCR, the TCRdb table keeps only in-frame clones and is missing some. Among roughly 100,000 clones listed, about 90% were seen once. The sequencing here drew on CD4+ or CD8+ T cells sorted from blood, taken in a trial of the OX40 agonist ivuxolimab. The receptors derive from an adult with an advanced solid tumor such as melanoma, head and neck, liver or kidney cancer.

This clone was observed once. This rearrangement joins TRBV5-4 to TRBJ2-3, with 10 positions matching TRBD1. The germline V gene has CDR1 SGHNT and CDR2 YYREEE (reference sequence). This CDR3 comprises 16 residues. The V and J ends lost 3 bases and 3 bases, in that order; junction bases with no gene match: 7. The CDR3 DNA sequence: TGTGCCAGCAGCTCCCCTCGGGACAGGGGAACAGATACGCAGTATTTT. This codes for CASSSPRDRGTDTQYF.

This CDR3 is CASSQDTQGGAKSYEQYF. CDR3 DNA: TGCGCCAGCAGCCAAGATACGCAAGGCGGGGCGAAATCCTACGAGCAGTACTTC. V is TRBV4-3 and J is TRBJ2-7, with D possibly TRBD2 on 6 matching bases. The ends were cut back, 0 bases at V and 1 base at J, with 19 bases in the middle. The CDR3 extends over 18 amino acids. Germline CDR1 reads LGHNA; CDR2 reads YSLEER.

The chain links TRBV10-3 to TRBJ2-5; TRBD1 matches at 8 bases. This CDR3 contains 13 residues. Losses at the gene ends were 8 bases for V and 5 bases for J; bases not matched to a gene: 7. Per the germline V gene, CDR1 is ENHRY and CDR2 is SYGVKD. CDR3 DNA: TGTGCCATCCAGGACAGGGTCGGGGAGACCCAGTACTTC. This sequence encodes CAIQDRVGETQYF.

This chain connects TRBV28 to TRBJ2-6, with D uncertain. With 3 bases removed from V and 2 bases from J, the gap between germline ends came to 5 bases. The CDR3 is 14 amino acids. Germline V gives CDR1 MDHEN, CDR2 SYDVKM. CDR3 coding DNA: TGTGCCAGCAGTTTCCTCCCTGGGGCCAACGTCCTGACTTTC. Protein product: CASSFLPGANVLTF.

This clone has just one count. The chain is built from TRBV11-1 and TRBJ2-5; 9 positions agree with TRBD2. The CDR3 has 15 residues. Germline CDR1 and CDR2: SGHAT and FQDESV (reference sequence). The V gene end was trimmed by 5 bases and the J gene end by 1 base; junction bases not matched to a gene: 5. In nucleotides, the CDR3 is TGTGCCAGCAGCCCGCCGACTAGCGGCCAAGAGACCCAGTACTTC. Translation: CASSPPTSGQETQYF.

The chain employs TRBV7-2 and TRBJ1-5; 9 positions match TRBD1. This CDR3 has 14 residues. Germline values: CDR1 SGHTA, CDR2 FQGNSA. After removal of 6 bases from V and 2 bases from J, the junction contained 2 bases not matched to a gene. DNA for the CDR3: TGTGCCAGCAGGGACAGGGGAGGCAATCAGCCCCAGCATTTT. Translation gives CASRDRGGNQPQHF.

The chain is built from TRBV29-1 and TRBJ2-3, with D possibly TRBD1 on 5 matching bases. CDR1 and CDR2 (germline): SQVTM, ANQGSEA. The V end lost 4 bases, the J end lost 1 base, and 6 bases lay between the germline ends. The CDR3 runs to 12 residues. The CDR3 loop reads CSVGQRTDTQYF. Written as DNA, the CDR3 is TGCAGCGTTGGACAGCGCACAGATACGCAGTATTTT.

The rearrangement joins TRBV9 to TRBJ2-5, with TRBD1 matching 9 bases. V was pared by 3 bases and J by 2 bases, with 5 bases of the junction left unmatched. The germline gives CDR1 SGDLS, CDR2 YYNGEE. This CDR3 has 15 residues. The CDR3 here is CASSEPGTGQETQYF. The CDR3 DNA reads as TGTGCCAGCAGCGAGCCCGGGACAGGGCAAGAGACCCAGTACTTC. Using reference TRBV9 and TRBJ2-5 for the parts outside the CDR3, the full variable domain is DSGVTQTPKHLITATGQRVTLRCSPRSGDLSVYWYQQSLDQGLQFLIQYYNGEERAKGNILERFSAQQFPDLHSELNLSSLELGDSALYFCASSEPGTGQETQYFGPGTRLLVL.

This chain uses TRBV5-4 with TRBJ2-3, with 10 bases identical to TRBD2. Germline V CDR1 and CDR2: SGHNT, YYREEE (reference sequence). Unmatched junction bases numbered 9, after V lost 1 base and J lost 10 bases. This CDR3 region has 15 residues. The CDR3 loop reads CASSLTSGNPRPQYF. CDR3 sequence (DNA): TGTGCCAGCAGCTTGACTAGCGGGAACCCAAGGCCGCAGTATTTT.

The J gene is TRBJ2-1, the V gene TRBV7-2; TRBD1 might be the D (5 bases). With 4 bases removed from V and 6 bases from J, the gap between germline ends came to 16 bases. Germline V lookup: CDR1 SGHTA, CDR2 FQGNSA. This CDR3 has 15 residues. The CDR3 reads CASSSLGQGSNEQFF. In nucleotides, the CDR3 is TGTGCCAGCAGCTCCCTGGGCCAGGGTTCCAATGAGCAGTTCTTC. The variable domain in full, with the rest retrieved from reference TRBV7-2 and TRBJ2-1, is GAGVSQSPSNKVTEKGKDVELRCDPISGHTALYWYRQSLGQGLEFLIYFQGNSAPDKSGLPSDRFSAERTGGSVSTLTIQRTQQEDSAVYLCASSSLGQGSNEQFFGPGTRLTVL.

The chain is built from TRBV5-1 and TRBJ1-2, with D uncertain. The CDR3 has 14 residues. From germline, CDR1 is SGHRS and CDR2 YFSETQ. V was cut by 1 base and J by 3 bases, with 10 bases left in between. The chain's CDR3 is CASSLRSVDYGYTF. CDR3 coding DNA: TGCGCCAGCAGCTTGCGCAGCGTAGACTATGGCTACACCTTC.

This chain links TRBV7-6 with TRBJ1-4; D gene ambiguous. The germline V gene encodes CDR1 SGHVS and CDR2 FNYEAQ. The length of the CDR3 is 11 residues. The V gene lost 3 bases and the J gene lost 8 bases, with 4 bases spanning the gap. Here the CDR3 reads CASSLYEKLFF. The CDR3 region has the DNA TGTGCCAGCAGCTTGTACGAAAAACTGTTTTTT.

V usage is TRBV6-5 and J usage is TRBJ2-5, with 10 bases matching TRBD1. The junction had 5 bases not matched to a gene; V was cut back by 2 bases and J by 2 bases. CDR1 and CDR2 (germline): MNHEY, SVGAGI. The CDR3 has 16 amino acids. CDR3 in amino acids: CASSYTMDRGQETQYF. The CDR3 DNA follows: TGTGCCAGCAGTTACACAATGGACAGGGGGCAAGAGACCCAGTACTTC.

The V and J genes are TRBV30 and TRBJ1-3, with 9 bases that match TRBD1. V shed 2 bases and J 4 bases; nucleotides not matched to a gene: 9. The CDR3 runs 16 residues. Germline CDR1 and CDR2: GTSNPN and SVGIG (reference sequence). CDR3 amino acids: CAWSQVRGQGGNTIYF. The CDR3 region has the DNA TGTGCCTGGAGTCAGGTCCGAGGACAGGGGGGAAACACCATATATTTT.

Here the CDR3 reads CASSLGVRRSTDTQYF. CDR3 sequence (DNA): TGTGCCAGCAGCTTGGGGGTCCGGCGGAGCACAGATACGCAGTATTTT. V usage is TRBV5-4 and J usage is TRBJ2-3; D unclear. CDR3 length equals 16 residues. Per germline, CDR1 SGHNT and CDR2 YYREEE (reference sequence). Trimming pared 0 bases from V and 0 bases from J, leaving 11 bases between.

This clone was detected only once. The gene calls are TRBV5-1 and TRBJ2-5; 8 nucleotides line up with TRBD2. The CDR3 covers 14 residues. J gave up 1 base and V 5 bases, and 4 bases lay outside the gene matches. The germline V gene encodes CDR1 SGHRS and CDR2 YFSETQ. Here the CDR3 DNA reads TGCGCCAGCAGTTTCAGCGGGAGCCAAGAGACCCAGTACTTC. Protein sequence: CASSFSGSQETQYF.

V gene TRBV15 combines with J gene TRBJ2-7; D is possibly TRBD1 (5 bases). Per germline, CDR1 LNHNV and CDR2 YYDKDF (reference sequence). The ends were cut back, 1 base at V and 3 bases at J, with 16 bases in the middle. The CDR3 is 16 amino acids. This CDR3 is CATSRGFGAQDYEQYF. CDR3 in DNA: TGTGCCACCAGCAGAGGATTTGGGGCACAGGACTACGAGCAGTACTTC.

The chain has TRBV27 and TRBJ2-3, with D possibly TRBD2 on 5 matching bases. V lost 3 bases, J lost 6 bases, and 10 bases lay in between. Germline lookup yields CDR1 MNHEY and CDR2 SMNVEV (reference sequence). The CDR3 extends over 13 amino acids. In DNA form, the CDR3 reads TGTGCCAGCAGTTTTCTAGGAGGTGATACGCAGTATTTT. Its translation is CASSFLGGDTQYF.

This rearrangement joins TRBV30 to TRBJ1-3; perhaps TRBD1 as D (5 bases). V lost 5 bases and J lost 1, with 18 bases in between. From germline, CDR1 is GTSNPN and CDR2 SVGIG (reference sequence). The CDR3 extends over 16 amino acids. The CDR3 nucleotides read TGTGCCTGGGAAAGGGGCAATATATATTCTGGAAACACCATATATTTT. Translation gives CAWERGNIYSGNTIYF.